This entry lists 29 T cell receptor beta chains sequenced from one sample in a study of T cell responses to AZD1222 COVID-19 vaccine (dated by TCRdb to the early 2020s). The sample's time point label is to be understood as: baseline before first vaccination. Library preparation used the immunoSEQ multiplex PCR assay. TCRdb's version of the immuneACCESS table is confined to in-frame rearrangements and falls short of the full clone set. An unresolved V gene accounts for under half of the shortfall where checked; the remainder is of unknown origin. The sample table contains tens of thousands of clones; only one count was recorded for roughly 90% of them. Clones ranked in the top ten supply roughly 8% of the sample. The sample was peripheral blood, taken on day 0 of AZD1222 vaccination. Every receptor here comes from an adult in good health.

The chain uses TRBV7-3 and TRBJ2-6; unclear D gene. Germline CDR1 is SGHTA and CDR2 is FQGTGA. This CDR3 has 16 amino acids. Deletions cut 0 bases from V and 2 bases from J, with 8 bases between. CDR3 nucleotide sequence: TGTGCCAGCAGCTTAACTCCCGGAGCTGGGGCCAACGTCCTGACTTTC. This gives the protein CASSLTPGAGANVLTF.

This sequence joins TRBV24-1 and TRBJ2-1, with D unclear. Deletions cut 5 bases from V and 8 bases from J, with 9 bases between. In germline, CDR1 is KGHDR, CDR2 SFDVKD. The length of the CDR3 is 12 residues. The CDR3 DNA follows: TGTGCCACCAGTGCCCGAGGCGATGAGCAGTTCTTC. Translation gives CATSARGDEQFF.

The V call is TRBV6-1, the J call TRBJ2-2; no reliable D call. The ends were cut back, 3 bases at V and 3 bases at J, with 17 bases in the middle. Germline lookup yields CDR1 MNHNS and CDR2 SASEGT. The CDR3 has 17 residues. The CDR3 region has the DNA TGTGCCAGCAGTGACGGTACGCTAGGGCAACACACCGGGGAGCTGTTTTTT. It specifies CASSDGTLGQHTGELFF.

About this clone itself: Within the sample, other DNA sequences also encode this same CDR3. The chain couples TRBV5-1 to TRBJ1-1, with 11 bases identical to TRBD1. The CDR3 has 14 residues. In germline, CDR1 is SGHRS, CDR2 YFSETQ. With V trimmed by 4 bases and J by 4 bases, 3 bases remained unmatched. The DNA of the CDR3 is TGCGCCAGCAGCCCCGGGACAGGGGGCACTGAAGCTTTCTTT. This translates into CASSPGTGGTEAFF.

This sequence joins TRBV10-3 and TRBJ1-3; no clear D. V lost 5 bases and J 0 bases, leaving 11 bases between the germline ends. The germline gives CDR1 ENHRY, CDR2 SYGVKD. There are 15 residues in the CDR3. CDR3 residues: CAISYLPDSGNTIYF. The CDR3 nucleotides read TGTGCCATCAGTTACCTCCCTGACTCTGGAAACACCATATATTTT.

The V gene is TRBV19, the J gene TRBJ2-2; 9 bases match TRBD2. The CDR3 length is 15 residues. The J segment lost 4 bases and the V segment lost 3 bases, leaving 3 bases of the junction unmatched. Germline CDR1 LNHDA, CDR2 SQIVND (reference sequence). The CDR3 DNA is TGTGCCAGTAGTATCCTAGCGGGACCCACCGGGGAGCTGTTTTTT. Translated, it gives CASSILAGPTGELFF.

V usage is TRBV7-9 and J usage is TRBJ2-3; D ambiguous. Trimming shortened V by 5 bases and J by 4 bases, and 4 bases separated the two germline ends. Germline V CDR1 and CDR2: SEHNR, FQNEAQ (reference sequence). The CDR3 extends over 11 amino acids. CDR3 in amino acids: CASSNPDTQYF. The CDR3 DNA follows: TGTGCCAGCAGCAACCCAGATACGCAGTATTTT.

This chain connects TRBV27 to TRBJ1-2; TRBD1 matches at 10 bases. Germline V gene sequence: CDR1 MNHEY, CDR2 SMNVEV (reference sequence). The CDR3 loop spans 17 amino acids. V was pared by 5 bases and J by 5 bases, with 14 bases of the junction left unmatched. The CDR3 spells CASSLGQGGRGLYGYTF. The CDR3 bases are TGTGCCAGCAGTCTCGGACAGGGGGGCAGGGGGCTTTATGGCTACACCTTC.

The CDR3 coding sequence is TGCGCCAGCACCTATACAACAGGGGCGGGGGACACTGAAGCTTTCTTT. Its protein is CASTYTTGAGDTEAFF. The chain couples TRBV10-2 to TRBJ1-1; 7 bases agree with TRBD1. J was trimmed by 3 bases and V by 7 bases; bases with no gene match: 14. The CDR3 sequence is 16 residues long. Germline-derived CDR1 and CDR2 are WSHSY and SAAADI.

The V gene is TRBV7-9, the J gene TRBJ2-7, with no clear D. The CDR3 has 13 residues. Germline-derived CDR1 and CDR2 are SEHNR and FQNEAQ (reference sequence). Trimming stripped 1 base from V and 0 bases from J, with 4 bases between. The CDR3 region has the DNA TGTGCCAGCAGCTTAGTTAGCTCCTACGAGCAGTACTTC. The encoded protein is CASSLVSSYEQYF. The whole variable domain, remainder taken from reference TRBV7-9 and TRBJ2-7, is DTGVSQNPRHKITKRGQNVTFRCDPISEHNRLYWYRQTLGQGPEFLTYFQNEAQLEKSRLLSDRFSAERPKGSFSTLEIQRTEQGDSAMYLCASSLVSSYEQYFGPGTRLTVT.

V gene TRBV4-1 combines with J gene TRBJ1-2; D is uncertain. Germline V CDR1 and CDR2: MGHRA, YSYEKL. Trimming shortened V by 2 bases and J by 3 bases, and 10 bases separated the two germline ends. The CDR3 is made up of 14 amino acids. The CDR3 is CASSQMVRDYGYTF. Written as DNA, the CDR3 is TGCGCCAGCAGCCAAATGGTCCGGGACTATGGCTACACCTTC.

This chain uses TRBV6-4 with TRBJ2-3, with 10 bases that match TRBD2. There are 15 residues in the CDR3. J lost 1 base, V lost 5 bases, and 3 bases had no gene match. Germline V gene lookup returns CDR1 MRHNA and CDR2 SNTAGT. The CDR3 region has the DNA TGTGCCAGCAGTCCCCTAGCGGGAGGCACAGATACGCAGTATTTT. Protein product: CASSPLAGGTDTQYF.

The CDR3 region is CASRQTGLAEAFF. The CDR3, as DNA: TGTGCCAGCAGACAGACAGGGTTGGCTGAAGCTTTCTTT. This chain links TRBV2 with TRBJ1-1; 7 nucleotides line up with TRBD1. Trimming removed 6 bases from V and 6 bases from J; junction bases left unmatched: 7. The CDR3 is 13 amino acids. Germline CDR1 and CDR2: SNHLY and FYNNEI.

This clone was found a few times. The chain employs TRBV6-5 and TRBJ2-7; D could derive from TRBD1 or TRBD2 (5 bases each). Germline CDR1 reads MNHEY; CDR2 reads SVGAGI. The CDR3 loop spans 13 amino acids. V was shortened by 5 bases and J by 3 bases, with 11 bases between the two germline ends. CDR3 DNA: TGTGCCAGCAGTCACCGGGACGGCTACGAGCAGTACTTC. It encodes CASSHRDGYEQYF.

This chain joins TRBV3-1 (or the pseudogene TRBV3-2) and TRBJ1-4; D might be TRBD1 (6 bases). Germline CDR1 LGHDT, CDR2 YNNKEL (reference sequence). This CDR3 comprises 18 residues. The ends were cut back, 1 base at V and 2 bases at J, with 17 bases in the middle. CDR3 residues: CASSQGIRGQYTNEKLFF. The CDR3 coding sequence is TGTGCCAGCAGCCAAGGTATCAGGGGCCAGTATACTAATGAAAAACTGTTTTTT.

The CDR3 DNA reads as TGTGCCAGCAGCTTGGGTTACGAGCAGTACTTC. Translating gives CASSLGYEQYF. This chain uses TRBV5-4 with TRBJ2-7; no firm D call. V lost 0 bases and J 4 bases, leaving 2 bases between the germline ends. Germline V CDR1 and CDR2: SGHNT, YYREEE (reference sequence). The CDR3 is made up of 11 amino acids.

The chain links TRBV9 to TRBJ2-7; TRBD2 is a possible D gene (6 bases). The CDR3 is 16 residues long. The V end lost 4 bases, the J end lost 3 bases, and 20 bases lay between the germline ends. Germline values: CDR1 SGDLS, CDR2 YYNGEE. The CDR3, as DNA: TGTGCCAGCAGCTTACCTCAGGAGGGTGGAGTCTACGAGCAGTACTTC. Translation: CASSLPQEGGVYEQYF.

The rearrangement uses TRBV28 and TRBJ2-7; tentative D call: TRBD1 (5 bases). The V gene's germline CDR1 is MDHEN and CDR2 SYDVKM. The length of the CDR3 is 13 residues. The germline V and J ends were trimmed by 7 bases and 3 bases, with 13 bases remaining between them. The CDR3 is CASKRQGLYEQYF. In DNA form, the CDR3 reads TGTGCCAGCAAACGGCAGGGCCTCTACGAGCAGTACTTC.

The chain couples TRBV3-1 (or the pseudogene TRBV3-2) to TRBJ2-4; maybe TRBD1 (5 bases). Between the trimmed V and J ends, which lost 8 bases and 0 bases, there was a span of 11 bases. CDR1 is LGHDT and CDR2 is YNNKEL in the germline V gene (reference sequence). The CDR3 is made up of 14 amino acids. The CDR3 loop is CASSGILAKNIQYF. The CDR3 bases are TGTGCCAGCTCAGGGATTCTAGCCAAAAACATTCAGTACTTC.

The chain uses TRBV2 and TRBJ2-1; TRBD1 agrees at 7 bases. This CDR3 comprises 14 residues. The germline CDR1 and CDR2 sequences are SNHLY and FYNNEI. Trimming cost V 7 bases and J 7 bases; bases outside gene matches: 10. In nucleotides, the CDR3 is TGTGCCAGCAAAAGTGACAGGGTGGTTAATGAGCAGTTCTTC. Residues: CASKSDRVVNEQFF.

The rearrangement uses TRBV5-1 and TRBJ2-1; D could derive from TRBD1 or TRBD2 (5 bases each). The CDR3 consists of 14 residues. From germline, CDR1 is SGHRS and CDR2 YFSETQ. V lost 4 bases to trimming and J lost 10 bases, with 18 bases between them. DNA of the CDR3: TGCGCCAGCAGCCCGTCGGCCGGGACCCAAGAGCAGTTCTTC. Amino acid sequence: CASSPSAGTQEQFF.

The V gene is TRBV5-4, the J gene TRBJ2-1; tentatively, D is TRBD2 (8 bases). Deletions cut 2 bases from V and 4 bases from J, with 16 bases between. The CDR3 is made up of 16 amino acids. Germline loops: CDR1 SGHNT, CDR2 YYREEE (reference sequence). DNA of the CDR3: TGTGCCAGCAGCTTCACAGGGGCGGGGGGTTACAATGAGCAGTTCTTC. Amino acids: CASSFTGAGGYNEQFF.

Only one count was recorded for this clone. The chain's CDR3 is CATGMYNSPLHF. CDR3 coding DNA: TGTGCCACCGGCATGTATAATTCACCCCTCCACTTT. The V and J genes are TRBV15 and TRBJ1-6; D gene unclear. Germline values: CDR1 LNHNV, CDR2 YYDKDF (reference sequence). The V gene lost 8 bases and the J gene lost 4 bases, with 6 bases spanning the gap. The length of the CDR3 is 12 residues.

The chain employs TRBV5-1 and TRBJ2-1; TRBD2 aligns across 11 bases. The length of the CDR3 is 14 residues. Trimming cost V 4 bases and J 6 bases; bases outside gene matches: 3. CDR1 is SGHRS and CDR2 is YFSETQ in the germline V gene. The CDR3 loop reads CASSAGTSGNEQFF. The CDR3 DNA sequence: TGCGCCAGCAGCGCCGGGACTAGCGGCAATGAGCAGTTCTTC.

The chain is built from TRBV27 and TRBJ2-5, with D possibly TRBD2 on 6 matching bases. The CDR3 length is 16 residues. Trimming took off 5 bases at V and 2 bases at J, with 18 bases between the two ends. Germline V gene lookup returns CDR1 MNHEY and CDR2 SMNVEV (reference sequence). CDR3 nucleotides: TGTGCCAGCAGTACCTGGGACTTGCTTGGGCAAGAGACCCAGTACTTC. Encoded protein: CASSTWDLLGQETQYF.

The chain employs TRBV6-1 and TRBJ1-2; a possible D gene is TRBD1 (5 bases). Trimming cost V 3 bases and J 8 bases, with 19 bases left between them. In germline, CDR1 is MNHNS, CDR2 SASEGT. This CDR3 has 15 residues. CDR3 nucleotide sequence: TGTGCCAGCAGTGATGGGGGGATTGGGATGTGGGGCTACACCTTC. Translating gives CASSDGGIGMWGYTF.

The chain carries TRBV18 and TRBJ1-3; D may be TRBD1 (5 bases). V was trimmed by 2 bases and J by 2 bases, leaving 13 bases between them. This CDR3 comprises 16 residues. Germline assignment: CDR1 KGHSH and CDR2 LQKENI. The CDR3 reads CASSPEKGKTGNTIYF. In DNA form, the CDR3 reads TGTGCCAGCTCACCAGAGAAGGGGAAGACTGGAAACACCATATATTTT.

V gene TRBV19 combines with J gene TRBJ2-5; TRBD2 matches 7 bases. V gave up 3 bases and J gave up 4 bases; unmatched junction bases: 11. This CDR3 region has 16 residues. Germline V CDR1 and CDR2: LNHDA, SQIVND (reference sequence). CDR3 amino acids: CASSIGLAALRETQYF. CDR3 DNA: TGTGCCAGTAGTATTGGGCTAGCGGCCCTCCGAGAGACCCAGTACTTC. The whole variable domain, remainder taken from reference TRBV19 and TRBJ2-5, is DGGITQSPKYLFRKEGQNVTLSCEQNLNHDAMYWYRQDPGQGLRLIYYSQIVNDFQKGDIAEGYSVSREKKESFPLTVTSAQKNPTAFYLCASSIGLAALRETQYFGPGTRLLVL.

As for this clone: Germline and junction disagree at one end, which may indicate a read error. This chain uses TRBV11-2 with TRBJ2-1, with 7 bases that match TRBD1. CDR1 and CDR2 from the germline V gene are SGHAT and FQNNGV. This CDR3 has 11 amino acids. The CDR3, as DNA: TGTGCCAGGGACTTAGGGGGCACGTTCCTCTTC. Its translation is CARDLGGTFLF. Full variable domain (rest looked up from reference TRBV11-2 and TRBJ2-1): EAGVAQSPRYKIIEKRQSVAFWCNPISGHATLYWYQQILGQGPKLLIQFQNNGVVDDSQLPKDRFSAERLKGVDSTLKIQPAKLEDSAVYLCARDLGGTFLFGPGTRLTVL.